The T cell receptor (beta chain) described here comes from a study of T cells after yellow fever vaccination. Study-level information: The fractions with low cell numbers were processed using SMART-Seq v4 Ultra Low Input.

With 4 bases removed from V and 0 bases from J, the gap between germline ends came to 8 bases. Germline V gene sequence: CDR1 SGHRS, CDR2 YFSETQ. This CDR3 is built from 15 residues. Study-wide points: Clonotypes appearing in both CD4 and CD8 compartments existed, and their share was small. Most clones from primary vaccination were detected again post-booster (almost 98% CD4, about 85% CD8).

This clonotype has a count of ten or more. The antigen is not known. The study made its TCR cDNA through 5'RACE template switching. That step introduced a universal primer site along with UMIs. TCRdb re-derived calls from the 5' RACE reads in MiXCR, one entry per CDR3 protein. This repertoire shows 160,000 or so distinct CDR3 sequences, approximately 6.8% found once; its top ten account for roughly 2.5%. The clonotype comes from a man younger than 35 who received the YFV17D yellow fever vaccine. This chain joins TRBV5-1 and TRBJ2-6; TRBD1 or TRBD2 may be the D gene (6 bases each). The material was CD4+ T cells sorted from PBMCs, obtained 5 to 6 days after the first yellow fever vaccination. The CDR3 loop reads CASSGGRSGANVLTF. The DNA for the CDR3 is TGCGCCAGCAGCGGGGGGCGCTCTGGGGCCAACGTCCTGACTTTC.